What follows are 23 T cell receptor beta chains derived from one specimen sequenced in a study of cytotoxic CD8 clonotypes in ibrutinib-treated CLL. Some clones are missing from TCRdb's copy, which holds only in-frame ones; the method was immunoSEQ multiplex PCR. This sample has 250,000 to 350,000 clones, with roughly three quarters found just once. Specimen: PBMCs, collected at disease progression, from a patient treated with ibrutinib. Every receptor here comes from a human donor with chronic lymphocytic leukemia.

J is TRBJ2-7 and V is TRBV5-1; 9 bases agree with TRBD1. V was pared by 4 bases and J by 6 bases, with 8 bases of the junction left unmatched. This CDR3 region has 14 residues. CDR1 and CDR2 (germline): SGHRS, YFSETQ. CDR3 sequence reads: CASSNGQGLGEQYF. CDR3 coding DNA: TGCGCCAGCAGCAACGGACAGGGGTTGGGCGAGCAGTACTTC.

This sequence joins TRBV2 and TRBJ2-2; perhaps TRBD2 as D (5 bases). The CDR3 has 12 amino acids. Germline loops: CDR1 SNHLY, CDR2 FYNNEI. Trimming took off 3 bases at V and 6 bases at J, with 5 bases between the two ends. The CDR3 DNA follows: TGTGCCAGCAGTGAGCGGGCCGGGGAGCTGTTTTTT. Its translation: CASSERAGELFF.

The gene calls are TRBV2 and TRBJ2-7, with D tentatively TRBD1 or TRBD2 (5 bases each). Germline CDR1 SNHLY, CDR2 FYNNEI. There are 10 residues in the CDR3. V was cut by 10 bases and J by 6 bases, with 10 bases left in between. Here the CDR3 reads CANRGAEQYF. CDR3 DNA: TGTGCCAACCGGGGCGCCGAGCAGTACTTC.

DNA for the CDR3: TGCAGCGTTGTGTGGATACGGGGTACTCTCAATGAGCAGTTCTTC. Amino acids: CSVVWIRGTLNEQFF. The rearrangement links TRBV29-1 to TRBJ2-1; D may be TRBD2 (5 bases). V was shortened by 4 bases and J by 6 bases, with 19 bases between the two germline ends. Germline V gene lookup returns CDR1 SQVTM and CDR2 ANQGSEA. The CDR3 loop spans 15 amino acids.

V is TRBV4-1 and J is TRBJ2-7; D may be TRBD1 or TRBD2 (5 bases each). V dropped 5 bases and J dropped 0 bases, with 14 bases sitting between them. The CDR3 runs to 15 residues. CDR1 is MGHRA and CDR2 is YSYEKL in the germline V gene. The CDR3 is CASSWQIGTSYEQYF. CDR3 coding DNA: TGCGCCAGCAGCTGGCAGATTGGGACCTCCTACGAGCAGTACTTC.

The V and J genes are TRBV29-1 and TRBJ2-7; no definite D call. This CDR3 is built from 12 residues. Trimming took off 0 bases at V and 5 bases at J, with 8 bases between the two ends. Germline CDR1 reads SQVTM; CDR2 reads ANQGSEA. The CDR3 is CSVEDQKHEQYF. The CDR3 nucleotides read TGCAGCGTTGAAGATCAAAAGCACGAGCAGTACTTC.

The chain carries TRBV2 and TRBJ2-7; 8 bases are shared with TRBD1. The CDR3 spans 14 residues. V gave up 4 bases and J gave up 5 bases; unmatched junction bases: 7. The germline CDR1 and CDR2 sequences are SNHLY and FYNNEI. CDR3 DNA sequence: TGTGCCAGCAGTGGAAGCTCAGGGGGCGACGAGCAGTACTTC. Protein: CASSGSSGGDEQYF.

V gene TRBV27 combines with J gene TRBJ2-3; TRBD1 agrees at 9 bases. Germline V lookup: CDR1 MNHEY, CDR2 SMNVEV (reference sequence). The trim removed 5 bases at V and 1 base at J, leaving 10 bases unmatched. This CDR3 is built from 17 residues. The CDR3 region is CASSTTGTGFRTDTQYF. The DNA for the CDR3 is TGTGCCAGCAGTACCACCGGGACAGGGTTTCGCACAGATACGCAGTATTTT.

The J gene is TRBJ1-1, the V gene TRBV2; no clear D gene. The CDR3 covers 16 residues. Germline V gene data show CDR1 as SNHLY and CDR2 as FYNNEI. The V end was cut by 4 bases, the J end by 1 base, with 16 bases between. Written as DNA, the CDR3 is TGTGCCAGCAGTGGCCCCCCACGAATTGGGAACACTGAAGCTTTCTTT. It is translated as CASSGPPRIGNTEAFF.

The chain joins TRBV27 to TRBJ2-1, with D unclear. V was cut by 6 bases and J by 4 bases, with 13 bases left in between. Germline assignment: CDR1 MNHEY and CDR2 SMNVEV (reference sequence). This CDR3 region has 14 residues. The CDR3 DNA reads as TGTGCCAGCAGCCCCCTCACGGCTTACAATGAGCAGTTCTTC. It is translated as CASSPLTAYNEQFF.

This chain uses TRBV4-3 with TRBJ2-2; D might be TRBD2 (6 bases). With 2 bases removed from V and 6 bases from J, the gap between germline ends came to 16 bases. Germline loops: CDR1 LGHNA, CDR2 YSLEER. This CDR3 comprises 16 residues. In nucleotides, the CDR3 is TGCGCCAGCAGCCAAAGGGGAGGTGGTTTCGCCGGGGAGCTGTTTTTT. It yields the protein CASSQRGGGFAGELFF.

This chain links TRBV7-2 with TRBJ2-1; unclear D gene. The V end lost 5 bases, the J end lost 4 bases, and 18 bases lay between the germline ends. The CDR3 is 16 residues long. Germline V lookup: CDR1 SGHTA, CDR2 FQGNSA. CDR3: CASSVPRSAYYNEQFF. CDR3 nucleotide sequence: TGTGCCAGCAGCGTCCCAAGAAGCGCCTATTACAATGAGCAGTTCTTC.

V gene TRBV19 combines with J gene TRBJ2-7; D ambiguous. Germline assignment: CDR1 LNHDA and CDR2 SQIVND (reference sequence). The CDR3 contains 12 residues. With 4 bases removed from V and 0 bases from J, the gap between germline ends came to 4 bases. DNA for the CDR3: TGTGCCAGTAGTAAAGACTCCTACGAGCAGTACTTC. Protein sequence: CASSKDSYEQYF.

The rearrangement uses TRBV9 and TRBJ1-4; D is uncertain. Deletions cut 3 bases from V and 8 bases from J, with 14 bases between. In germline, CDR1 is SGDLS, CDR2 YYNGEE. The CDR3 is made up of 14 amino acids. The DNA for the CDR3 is TGTGCCAGCAGCGCCCCGGACGGGAGGGAAAAACTGTTTTTT. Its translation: CASSAPDGREKLFF. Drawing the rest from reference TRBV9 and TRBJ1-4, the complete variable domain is DSGVTQTPKHLITATGQRVTLRCSPRSGDLSVYWYQQSLDQGLQFLIQYYNGEERAKGNILERFSAQQFPDLHSELNLSSLELGDSALYFCASSAPDGREKLFFGSGTQLSVL.

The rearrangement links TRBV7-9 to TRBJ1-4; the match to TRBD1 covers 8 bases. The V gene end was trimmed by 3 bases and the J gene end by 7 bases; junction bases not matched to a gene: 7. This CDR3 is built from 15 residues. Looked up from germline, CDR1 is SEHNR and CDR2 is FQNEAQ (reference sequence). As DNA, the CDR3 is TGTGCCAGCAGCTTTGTCGGACAGGGCCCTGAAAAACTGTTTTTT. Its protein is CASSFVGQGPEKLFF.

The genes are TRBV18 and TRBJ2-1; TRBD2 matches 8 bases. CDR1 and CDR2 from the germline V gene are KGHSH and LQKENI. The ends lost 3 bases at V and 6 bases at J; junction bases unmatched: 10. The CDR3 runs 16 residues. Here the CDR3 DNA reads TGTGCCAGCTCACCTCACCAGATTGCGGGAGGCAATGAGCAGTTCTTC. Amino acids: CASSPHQIAGGNEQFF.

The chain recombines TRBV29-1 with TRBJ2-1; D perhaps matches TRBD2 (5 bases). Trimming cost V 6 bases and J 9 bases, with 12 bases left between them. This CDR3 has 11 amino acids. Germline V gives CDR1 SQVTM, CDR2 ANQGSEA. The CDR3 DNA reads TGCAGCGTCCTACTAGTGGGTGAGCAGTTCTTC. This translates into CSVLLVGEQFF.

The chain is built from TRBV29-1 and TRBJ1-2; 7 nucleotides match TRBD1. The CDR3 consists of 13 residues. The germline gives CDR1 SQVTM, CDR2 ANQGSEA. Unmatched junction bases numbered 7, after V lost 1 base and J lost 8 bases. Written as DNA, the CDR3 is TGCAGCGTTGAAGGGACAGGTGCTGGGGGCTACACCTTC. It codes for CSVEGTGAGGYTF.

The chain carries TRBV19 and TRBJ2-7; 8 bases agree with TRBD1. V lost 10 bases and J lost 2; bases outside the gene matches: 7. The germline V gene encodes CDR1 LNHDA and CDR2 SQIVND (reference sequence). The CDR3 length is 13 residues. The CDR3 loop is CATRDRSAYEQYF. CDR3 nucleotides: TGTGCCACACGGGACAGGTCAGCCTACGAGCAGTACTTC.

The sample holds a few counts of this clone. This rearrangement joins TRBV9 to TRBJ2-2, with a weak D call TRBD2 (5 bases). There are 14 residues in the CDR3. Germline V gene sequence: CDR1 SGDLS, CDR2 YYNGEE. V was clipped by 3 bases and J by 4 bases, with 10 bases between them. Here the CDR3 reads CASSASGRTGELFF. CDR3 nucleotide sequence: TGTGCCAGCAGCGCAAGCGGTCGCACCGGGGAGCTGTTTTTT.

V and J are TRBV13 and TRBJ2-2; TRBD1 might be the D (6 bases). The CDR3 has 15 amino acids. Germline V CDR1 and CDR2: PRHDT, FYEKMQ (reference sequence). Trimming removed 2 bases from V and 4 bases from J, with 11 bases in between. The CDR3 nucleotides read TGTGCCAGCAGCTTATTGTGGGGGCCCACCGGGGAGCTGTTTTTT. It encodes CASSLLWGPTGELFF.

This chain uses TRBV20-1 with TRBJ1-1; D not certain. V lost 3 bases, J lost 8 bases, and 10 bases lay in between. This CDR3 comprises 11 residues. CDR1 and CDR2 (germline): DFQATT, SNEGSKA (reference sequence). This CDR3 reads CSARFEAEAFF. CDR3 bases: TGCAGTGCTAGGTTTGAGGCGGAAGCTTTCTTT.

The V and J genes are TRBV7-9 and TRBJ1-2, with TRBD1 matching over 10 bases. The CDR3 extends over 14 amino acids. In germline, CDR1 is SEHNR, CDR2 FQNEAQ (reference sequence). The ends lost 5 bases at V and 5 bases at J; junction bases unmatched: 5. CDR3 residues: CASSPRTGGYGYTF. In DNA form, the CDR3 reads TGTGCCAGCAGCCCCCGGACAGGGGGGTATGGCTACACCTTC. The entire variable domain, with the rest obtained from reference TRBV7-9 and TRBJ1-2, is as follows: DTGVSQNPRHKITKRGQNVTFRCDPISEHNRLYWYRQTLGQGPEFLTYFQNEAQLEKSRLLSDRFSAERPKGSFSTLEIQRTEQGDSAMYLCASSPRTGGYGYTFGSGTRLTVV.